The 10 T cell receptor beta chains reported below all come from one sample, sequenced in a study of cytomegalovirus exposure and HLA in healthy donors. The method was immunoSEQ multiplex PCR; TCRdb's version includes in-frame clones alone and lacks a portion of them. The sample includes about 110,000 clones, about nine tenths of them seen just once. Source material: PBMCs. The receptors shown here come from a woman between 18 and 29 years old in good health and CMV-seropositive.

The genes are TRBV12-5 and TRBJ1-1, with TRBD1 matching 11 bases. The CDR3 runs 13 residues. Losses at the gene ends were 4 bases for V and 7 bases for J; bases not matched to a gene: 2. In germline, CDR1 is LGHNT, CDR2 FRNRAP. Written as DNA, the CDR3 is TGTGCTAGTGGTTCGGACAGGGGGCTTGAAGCTTTCTTT. Translation: CASGSDRGLEAFF.

The chain joins TRBV7-6 to TRBJ2-3; 8 bases fit TRBD2. With 4 bases clipped from V and 2 bases from J, the junction kept 8 bases outside the gene matches. There are 16 residues in the CDR3. The germline CDR1 and CDR2 sequences are SGHVS and FNYEAQ. The CDR3 spells CASSSAGAGDTDTQYF. DNA of the CDR3: TGTGCCAGCAGCTCCGCCGGAGCGGGGGACACAGATACGCAGTATTTT.

CDR3 in DNA: TGCGCCAGCAGCCAAGACAGTAACTATGGCTACACCTTC. Amino acid sequence: CASSQDSNYGYTF. The chain couples TRBV4-1 to TRBJ1-2, with no clear D. Germline assignment: CDR1 MGHRA and CDR2 YSYEKL. CDR3 length equals 13 residues. With 0 bases removed from V and 1 base from J, the gap between germline ends came to 3 bases.

The chain recombines TRBV27 with TRBJ2-2; 9 bases align to TRBD2. The germline V gene has CDR1 MNHEY and CDR2 SMNVEV (reference sequence). V dropped 6 bases and J dropped 6; count of bases not matched to a gene: 5. The CDR3 loop spans 14 amino acids. CDR3 residues: CASSGLAMAGELFF. CDR3 bases: TGTGCCAGCAGCGGACTAGCGATGGCCGGGGAGCTGTTTTTT.

The rearrangement joins TRBV6-5 to TRBJ2-5, with unresolved D. Deletions cut 2 bases from V and 7 bases from J, with 11 bases between. There are 13 residues in the CDR3. Germline V lookup: CDR1 MNHEY, CDR2 SVGAGI. DNA for the CDR3: TGTGCCAGCAGTTACGGTAGAGGAGTGACCCAGTACTTC. Translating gives CASSYGRGVTQYF.

J is TRBJ2-7 and V is TRBV10-2; a weak D match, TRBD2 (6 bases). Trimming cost V 8 bases and J 7 bases, with 15 bases left between them. Germline V gives CDR1 WSHSY, CDR2 SAAADI. This CDR3 region has 12 residues. The CDR3 loop reads CASGAGPSEQYV. The CDR3, as DNA: TGCGCCAGCGGGGCGGGACCTTCAGAGCAGTACGTC.

This chain uses TRBV14 with TRBJ2-6, with 7 positions matching TRBD1. Germline CDR1 reads SGHDN; CDR2 reads FVKESK. J gave up 1 base and V 1 base, and 4 bases lay outside the gene matches. The CDR3 totals 17 residues. CDR3 residues: CASSQVGTASGANVLTF. The CDR3 DNA reads TGTGCCAGCAGCCAAGTCGGGACAGCTTCTGGGGCCAACGTCCTGACTTTC.

The V call is TRBV19, the J call TRBJ2-2, with D hard to call. The CDR3 consists of 15 residues. Germline V gene sequence: CDR1 LNHDA, CDR2 SQIVND (reference sequence). The V end was cut by 4 bases, the J end by 4 bases, with 13 bases between. The CDR3 DNA reads as TGTGCCAGTAGTAGTGCTAGTCCCATCACCGGGGAGCTGTTTTTT. Its protein is CASSSASPITGELFF. Full variable domain (remainder filled in from reference TRBV19 and TRBJ2-2): DGGITQSPKYLFRKEGQNVTLSCEQNLNHDAMYWYRQDPGQGLRLIYYSQIVNDFQKGDIAEGYSVSREKKESFPLTVTSAQKNPTAFYLCASSSASPITGELFFGEGSRLTVL.

The rearrangement uses TRBV5-1 and TRBJ1-6; D uncertain. V was clipped by 1 base and J by 8 bases, with 10 bases between them. The CDR3 runs 14 residues. Germline V gene sequence: CDR1 SGHRS, CDR2 YFSETQ. The CDR3 protein is CASSLSEFYSPLHF. CDR3 nucleotides: TGCGCCAGCAGCTTGAGCGAGTTTTATTCACCCCTCCACTTT.

This chain links TRBV6-1 with TRBJ1-5, with TRBD1 as a possible D gene (6 bases). Germline CDR1 reads MNHNS; CDR2 reads SASEGT. Trimming took off 4 bases at V and 2 bases at J, with 15 bases between the two ends. The CDR3 has 16 amino acids. CDR3 loop: CASSGDMGGRNQPQHF. In DNA, the CDR3 is TGTGCCAGCAGTGGGGACATGGGTGGGCGCAATCAGCCCCAGCATTTT.